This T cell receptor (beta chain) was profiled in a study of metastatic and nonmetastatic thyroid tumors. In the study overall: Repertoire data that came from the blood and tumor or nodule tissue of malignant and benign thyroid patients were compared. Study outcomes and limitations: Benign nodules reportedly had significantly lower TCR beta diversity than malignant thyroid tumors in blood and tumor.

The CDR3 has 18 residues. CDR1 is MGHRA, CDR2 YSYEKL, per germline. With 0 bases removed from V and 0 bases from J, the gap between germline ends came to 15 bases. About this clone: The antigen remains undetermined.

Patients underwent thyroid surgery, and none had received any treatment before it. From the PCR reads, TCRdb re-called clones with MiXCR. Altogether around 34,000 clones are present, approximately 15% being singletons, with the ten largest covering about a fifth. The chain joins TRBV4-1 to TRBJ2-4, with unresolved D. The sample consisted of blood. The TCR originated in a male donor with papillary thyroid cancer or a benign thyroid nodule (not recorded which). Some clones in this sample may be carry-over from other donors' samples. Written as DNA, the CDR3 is TGCGCCAGCAGCCAAGATCTTTTCGCGGTCCTAGCCAAAAACATTCAGTACTTC. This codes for CASSQDLFAVLAKNIQYF.